This T cell receptor beta chain was sequenced for a study of human CD4 T cells and Enterobacteriaceae. Ex vivo total memory CD4+ samples were deeply sequenced, detecting one cell in 200,000. Some clones are missing from TCRdb's copy, which holds only in-frame ones; the method was immunoSEQ multiplex PCR. This sample has about 27,000 clones, with approximately 81% found just once. Germline assignment: CDR1 SGHVS and CDR2 FQNEAQ. The CDR3 sequence is 15 residues long. Between the trimmed V and J ends, which lost 0 bases and 4 bases, there was a span of 10 bases. The memory gate held CD4+ cells that were not CD45RA+CCR7+CD95- naive cells, over 95% pure. Sorted cells lacked CD8+, CD14+, CD16+, CD56+, CD19+ and CD25-bright cells.

Sequencing was done on a sample of memory CD4+ T cells from blood. This chain joins TRBV7-8 and TRBJ1-5, with a tentative D call TRBD1 (5 bases). This clonotype originated in a human donor in good health. The CDR3 nucleotides read TGTGCCAGCAGCTTAGCGCGGGCAGGGAATCAGCCCCAGCATTTT. As protein: CASSLARAGNQPQHF.